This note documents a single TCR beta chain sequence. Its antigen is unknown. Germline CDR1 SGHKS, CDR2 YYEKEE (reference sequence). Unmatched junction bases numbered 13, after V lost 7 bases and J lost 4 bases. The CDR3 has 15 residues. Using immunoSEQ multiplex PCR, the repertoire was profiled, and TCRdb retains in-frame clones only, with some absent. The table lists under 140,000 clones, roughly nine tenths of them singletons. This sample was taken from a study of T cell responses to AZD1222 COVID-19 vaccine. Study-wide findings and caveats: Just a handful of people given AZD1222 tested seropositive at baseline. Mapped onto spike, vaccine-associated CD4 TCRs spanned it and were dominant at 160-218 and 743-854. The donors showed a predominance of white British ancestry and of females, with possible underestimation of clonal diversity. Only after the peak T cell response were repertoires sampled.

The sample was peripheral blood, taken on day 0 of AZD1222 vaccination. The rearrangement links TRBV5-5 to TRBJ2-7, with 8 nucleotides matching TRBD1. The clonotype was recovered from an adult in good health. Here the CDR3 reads CASHRTGSTSYEQYF. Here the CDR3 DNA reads TGTGCCAGCCATAGGACAGGGTCTACCAGTTACGAGCAGTACTTC.